This TCR beta chain was recovered during a study of T cells in Graves' hyperthyroidism and ophthalmopathy. Many counts were recorded for this clonotype. Per germline, CDR1 MDHEN and CDR2 SYDVKM. V was pared by 3 bases and J by 0 bases, with 9 bases between. The CDR3 has 15 amino acids. Diagnosing involved the use of clinical symptoms, serum thyroxine and TRAb, thyroid ultrasound and orbital computed tomography. At first hyperthyroidism diagnosis, before any ophthalmopathy symptoms, the blood sample was collected. RNA transcripts were the template for amplifying TCR beta CDR3 regions. The study used the HTBI primer set for a first-round RT-PCR of the TCR CDR3. In TCRdb, the multiplex PCR reads were re-called with MiXCR into one record per CDR3 protein. The sample shows fewer than 400,000 distinct CDR3 sequences, 15% to 18% of them seen only once.

The specimen was blood. V gene TRBV28 combines with J gene TRBJ1-5; D remains ambiguous. The receptor comes from a woman under 30 with Graves' hyperthyroidism that later progressed to Graves' ophthalmopathy. The DNA for the CDR3 is TGTGCCAGCAGTTTTGGAGAATATAGCAATCAGCCCCAGCATTTT. It yields the protein CASSFGEYSNQPQHF.